These 27 T cell receptor beta chains were sequenced from one sample in a study of blood T cell repertoires in COVID-19. Profiled with immunoSEQ multiplex PCR; TCRdb holds only in-frame clones, not every one. The data hold about 74,000 clones, with 70% to 90% observed a single time. The material sequenced was peripheral blood. All receptors come from a woman at least 80 years old with acute or convalescent COVID-19.

V and J are TRBV7-3 and TRBJ2-2; TRBD2 agrees at 9 bases. V lost 3 bases and J lost 0; bases outside the gene matches: 11. Germline values: CDR1 SGHTA, CDR2 FQGTGA. The CDR3 totals 19 residues. CDR3 amino acids: CASSLGELAGTSNTGELFF. As DNA, the CDR3 is TGTGCCAGCAGCTTGGGGGAGCTAGCGGGAACCTCGAACACCGGGGAGCTGTTTTTT.

This clone has more than one count but fewer than ten. The genes are TRBV6-5 and TRBJ2-1; 9 positions agree with TRBD1. Germline V gene sequence: CDR1 MNHEY, CDR2 SVGAGI. The CDR3 has 15 amino acids. The ends lost 6 bases at V and 6 bases at J; junction bases unmatched: 9. CDR3 loop: CASRNRDRVGNEQFF. In DNA, the CDR3 is TGTGCCAGCAGGAACCGGGACAGGGTGGGCAATGAGCAGTTCTTC.

The chain has TRBV25-1 and TRBJ2-1, with a possible D match to TRBD1 (6 bases). The CDR3 has 14 amino acids. The germline V gene has CDR1 MGHDK and CDR2 SYGVNS. Trimming pared 10 bases from V and 2 bases from J, leaving 15 bases between. The CDR3 nucleotides are TGTGCCACCGAAAAGGACAGAACCTACAATGAGCAGTTCTTC. This encodes CATEKDRTYNEQFF. Full variable domain (rest looked up from reference TRBV25-1 and TRBJ2-1): EADIYQTPRYLVIGTGKKITLECSQTMGHDKMYWYQQDPGMELHLIHYSYGVNSTEKGDLSSESTVSRIRTEHFPLTLESARPSHTSQYLCATEKDRTYNEQFFGPGTRLTVL.

This clone showed up just a few times. The chain carries TRBV7-3 and TRBJ1-1; no clear D. CDR1 SGHTA and CDR2 FQGTGA come from the germline V gene. V was clipped by 4 bases and J by 3 bases, with 9 bases between them. This CDR3 contains 13 residues. CDR3 sequence reads: CASSWSWDTEAFF. CDR3 DNA sequence: TGTGCCAGCAGCTGGAGTTGGGACACTGAAGCTTTCTTT.

DNA of the CDR3: TGCGCCAGCAACCCACAGGGGTTCAAGGAGACCCAGTACTTC. This sequence encodes CASNPQGFKETQYF. The gene calls are TRBV10-1 and TRBJ2-5, with TRBD1 matching 7 bases. V trimming: 7 bases; J trimming: 5 bases; junction bases outside the gene matches: 10. CDR1 and CDR2 from the germline V gene are WNHNN and SYGVQD (reference sequence). The CDR3 has 14 amino acids.

This sequence joins TRBV3-1 (or the pseudogene TRBV3-2) and TRBJ2-2, with a possible D match to TRBD1 (7 bases). The V gene lost 6 bases and the J gene lost 6 bases, with 20 bases spanning the gap. The CDR3 sequence is 16 residues long. Germline-derived CDR1 and CDR2 are LGHDT and YNNKEL (reference sequence). The CDR3 protein is CASSPLAARGAGELFF. The CDR3 region has the DNA TGTGCCAGCAGTCCTTTAGCGGCCAGGGGGGCCGGGGAGCTGTTTTTT.

The chain links TRBV6-5 to TRBJ1-2, with 9 bases identical to TRBD1. V dropped 8 bases and J dropped 3; count of bases not matched to a gene: 10. CDR1 is MNHEY and CDR2 is SVGAGI in the germline V gene. This CDR3 region has 15 residues. CDR3 residues: CASGYRTGADYGYTF. The CDR3 DNA reads TGTGCCAGCGGATATCGGACAGGGGCGGACTATGGCTACACCTTC.

The gene calls are TRBV3-1 (or the pseudogene TRBV3-2) and TRBJ2-1, with TRBD2 matching 10 bases. From germline, CDR1 is LGHDT and CDR2 YNNKEL (reference sequence). The CDR3 is made up of 20 amino acids. After removal of 4 bases from V and 6 bases from J, the junction contained 21 bases not matched to a gene. CDR3 region: CASSRPPSSGRRGHSNEQFF. CDR3 DNA sequence: TGTGCCAGCAGCCGTCCTCCCTCTAGCGGGAGAAGGGGCCATTCCAATGAGCAGTTCTTC.

A few counts support this clone. The rearrangement links TRBV5-6 to TRBJ2-7, with D perhaps matching TRBD1 (5 bases). The CDR3 spans 13 residues. Germline V lookup: CDR1 SGHDT, CDR2 YYEEEE. The V end was cut by 2 bases, the J end by 1 base, with 7 bases between. Here the CDR3 DNA reads TGTGCCAGCAGCTTCGACAGTTCCTACGAGCAGTACTTC. It codes for CASSFDSSYEQYF.

The genes are TRBV7-2 and TRBJ1-4, with a possible D match to TRBD1 (5 bases). Germline values: CDR1 SGHTA, CDR2 FQGNSA. Trimming took off 1 base at V and 5 bases at J, with 11 bases between the two ends. The CDR3 sequence is 15 residues long. CDR3 bases: TGTGCCAGCAGCTTAGTAGGCAGGGCGAATGAAAAACTGTTTTTT. It codes for CASSLVGRANEKLFF. Filled out from reference TRBV7-2 and TRBJ1-4, the complete variable domain reads GAGVSQSPSNKVTEKGKDVELRCDPISGHTALYWYRQSLGQGLEFLIYFQGNSAPDKSGLPSDRFSAERTGGSVSTLTIQRTQQEDSAVYLCASSLVGRANEKLFFGSGTQLSVL.

The rearrangement uses TRBV7-8 and TRBJ1-5; D perhaps matches TRBD1 (5 bases). Germline loops: CDR1 SGHVS, CDR2 FQNEAQ. The CDR3 is 16 amino acids. V was shortened by 2 bases and J by 1 base, with 12 bases between the two germline ends. CDR3 nucleotides: TGTGCCAGCAGCTTACTTTCGAGGACAAGCAATCAGCCCCAGCATTTT. This gives the protein CASSLLSRTSNQPQHF.

This sequence joins TRBV7-9 and TRBJ1-3; the match to TRBD1 covers 7 bases. Looked up from germline, CDR1 is SEHNR and CDR2 is FQNEAQ (reference sequence). The J segment lost 0 bases and the V segment lost 2 bases, leaving 7 bases of the junction unmatched. The CDR3 runs to 17 residues. The CDR3 DNA follows: TGTGCCAGCAGCTTATCGGACAGGTCAAACTCTGGAAACACCATATATTTT. It specifies CASSLSDRSNSGNTIYF.

V and J are TRBV11-3 and TRBJ2-2; 7 bases line up with TRBD1. The J segment lost 6 bases and the V segment lost 5 bases, leaving 3 bases of the junction unmatched. Germline values: CDR1 SGHNT, CDR2 YENEEA. This CDR3 is built from 13 residues. DNA of the CDR3: TGTGCCAGCAGCAGCACAGGGGCCGGGGAGCTGTTTTTT. Translating gives CASSSTGAGELFF.

The chain uses TRBV9 and TRBJ2-3, with D possibly TRBD1 on 6 matching bases. The germline CDR1 and CDR2 sequences are SGDLS and YYNGEE. V was shortened by 0 bases and J by 4 bases, with 15 bases between the two germline ends. The CDR3 loop spans 16 amino acids. The CDR3 sequence is CASSVGPGVMADTQYF. The CDR3 nucleotides are TGTGCCAGCAGCGTAGGCCCAGGGGTGATGGCAGATACGCAGTATTTT.

The V gene is TRBV29-1, the J gene TRBJ2-1; 8 nucleotides agree with TRBD2. This CDR3 comprises 15 residues. In germline, CDR1 is SQVTM, CDR2 ANQGSEA. V lost 2 bases, J lost 5 bases, and 8 bases stayed unmatched. CDR3 DNA sequence: TGCAGCGTTGAACGCGGCGGGAGGTCCGACAATGAGCAGTTCTTC. Protein sequence: CSVERGGRSDNEQFF.

The chain links TRBV6-2 or TRBV6-3 to TRBJ1-1, with D possibly matching TRBD1 (5 bases). Germline V gene sequence: CDR1 MNHEY, CDR2 SVGEGT. Trimming stripped 5 bases from V and 4 bases from J, with 11 bases between. The CDR3 spans 13 residues. The CDR3 here is CASSRQGITEAFF. The CDR3 DNA reads TGTGCCAGCAGTCGCCAGGGTATCACTGAAGCTTTCTTT.

This chain links TRBV6-5 with TRBJ2-1, with D tentatively TRBD1 (6 bases). The CDR3 is made up of 15 amino acids. Deletions cut 6 bases from V and 4 bases from J, with 16 bases between. Germline V CDR1 and CDR2: MNHEY, SVGAGI. The CDR3 region is CASSTRGAQYNEQFF. CDR3 bases: TGTGCCAGCAGCACCAGGGGTGCGCAATACAATGAGCAGTTCTTC.

J is TRBJ1-4 and V is TRBV4-2; possibly TRBD1 for D (6 bases). The CDR3 sequence is 15 residues long. The germline V gene encodes CDR1 LGHNA and CDR2 YNFKEQ. V lost 3 bases, J lost 5 bases, and 13 bases lay in between. The DNA of the CDR3 is TGTGCCAGCAGCCAGGTCGACAGGTCCAATGAAAAACTGTTTTTT. It encodes CASSQVDRSNEKLFF.

This chain links TRBV7-3 with TRBJ2-1, with TRBD2 matching 7 bases. From germline, CDR1 is SGHTA and CDR2 FQGTGA. V was clipped by 3 bases and J by 7 bases; unmatched bases: 12. This CDR3 is built from 16 residues. The CDR3 here is CASSFFAGVPQNEQFF. The CDR3 nucleotides are TGTGCCAGCAGCTTTTTCGCGGGGGTCCCTCAGAATGAGCAGTTCTTC.

This clone was found a few times. The chain links TRBV18 to TRBJ1-4; no firm D call. From germline, CDR1 is KGHSH and CDR2 LQKENI. The CDR3 loop spans 13 amino acids. V was pared by 6 bases and J by 3 bases, with 8 bases between. The CDR3 protein is CASSTRANEKLFF. DNA of the CDR3: TGTGCCAGCTCTACTAGGGCTAATGAAAAACTGTTTTTT. Variable domain in full (rest from reference TRBV18 and TRBJ1-4): NAGVMQNPRHLVRRRGQEARLRCSPMKGHSHVYWYRQLPEEGLKFMVYLQKENIIDESGMPKERFSAEFPKEGPSILRIQQVVRGDSAAYFCASSTRANEKLFFGSGTQLSVL.

The chain joins TRBV5-1 to TRBJ2-3, with a possible D match to TRBD2 (6 bases). Trimming took 1 base from V and 5 from J, leaving 17 bases between them. This CDR3 is 16 amino acids long. CDR1 and CDR2 (germline): SGHRS, YFSETQ. DNA for the CDR3: TGCGCCAGCAGCTTGAAGCCTAGCGACGGAGGAGATACGCAGTATTTT. Translated: CASSLKPSDGGDTQYF.

J is TRBJ1-1 and V is TRBV3-1 (or the pseudogene TRBV3-2), with 7 bases aligning to TRBD1. Trimming took 2 bases from V and 1 from J; bases not matched to a gene: 4. This CDR3 has 15 residues. Looked up from germline, CDR1 is LGHDT and CDR2 is YNNKEL (reference sequence). The DNA of the CDR3 is TGTGCCAGCAGCCAACGGGGACAGCAGAACACTGAAGCTTTCTTT. This sequence encodes CASSQRGQQNTEAFF.

This chain connects TRBV19 to TRBJ2-1; the match to TRBD2 covers 8 bases. The CDR3 consists of 17 residues. The ends lost 5 bases at V and 0 bases at J; junction bases unmatched: 9. CDR1 and CDR2 (germline): LNHDA, SQIVND (reference sequence). The CDR3 coding sequence is TGTGCCAGTAGTCCAGAGCGGGGGAGGAGCTCCTACAATGAGCAGTTCTTC. Amino acids: CASSPERGRSSYNEQFF.

J is TRBJ2-1 and V is TRBV18, with D possibly being TRBD1 (6 bases). Germline CDR1 and CDR2: KGHSH and LQKENI. This CDR3 is 13 amino acids long. The V end lost 2 bases, the J end lost 8 bases, and 10 bases lay between the germline ends. The CDR3 region is CASSPNPGDEQFF. CDR3 DNA: TGTGCCAGCTCACCAAATCCAGGGGATGAGCAGTTCTTC. The variable domain in full, completed from reference TRBV18 and TRBJ2-1, reads NAGVMQNPRHLVRRRGQEARLRCSPMKGHSHVYWYRQLPEEGLKFMVYLQKENIIDESGMPKERFSAEFPKEGPSILRIQQVVRGDSAAYFCASSPNPGDEQFFGPGTRLTVL.

This clone has just one count. V usage is TRBV19 and J usage is TRBJ2-1; 10 bases are a match to TRBD2. Trimming cost V 0 bases and J 6 bases; bases outside gene matches: 5. Germline values: CDR1 LNHDA, CDR2 SQIVND (reference sequence). This CDR3 contains 16 residues. The DNA for the CDR3 is TGTGCCAGTAGTATAGACTCTAGCGGGAGTGGCAATGAGCAGTTCTTC. Translated: CASSIDSSGSGNEQFF.

The rearrangement links TRBV14 to TRBJ1-6; TRBD1 matches 10 bases. From germline, CDR1 is SGHDN and CDR2 FVKESK. The CDR3 length is 15 residues. Unmatched junction bases numbered 2, after V lost 2 bases and J lost 7 bases. CDR3 coding DNA: TGTGCCAGCAGCCAATCGACAGGGGGCAATTCACCCCTCCACTTT. The encoded protein is CASSQSTGGNSPLHF.

CDR3 DNA sequence: TGTGCCAGCAGTGGGGTTACCGGGACAGGCTACTCCTACGAGCAGTACTTC. Translation gives CASSGVTGTGYSYEQYF. The chain uses TRBV6-2 or TRBV6-3 and TRBJ2-7; 8 positions match TRBD1. This CDR3 has 17 residues. CDR1 is MNHEY, CDR2 SVGEGT, per germline. With 5 bases clipped from V and 0 bases from J, the junction kept 12 bases outside the gene matches.